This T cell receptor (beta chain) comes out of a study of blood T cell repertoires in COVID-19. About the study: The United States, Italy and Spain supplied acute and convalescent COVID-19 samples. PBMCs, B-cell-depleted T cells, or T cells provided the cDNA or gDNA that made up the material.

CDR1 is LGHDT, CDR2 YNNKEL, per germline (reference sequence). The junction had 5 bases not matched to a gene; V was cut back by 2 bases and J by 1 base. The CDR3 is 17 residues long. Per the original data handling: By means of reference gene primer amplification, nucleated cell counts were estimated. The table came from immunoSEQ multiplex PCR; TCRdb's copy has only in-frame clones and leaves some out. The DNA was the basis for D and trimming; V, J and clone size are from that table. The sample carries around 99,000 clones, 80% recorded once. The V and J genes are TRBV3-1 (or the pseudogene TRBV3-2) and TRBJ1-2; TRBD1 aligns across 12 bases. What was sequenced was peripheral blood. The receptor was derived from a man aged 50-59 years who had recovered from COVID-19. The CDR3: CASSQRDRGQFNYGYTF. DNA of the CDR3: TGTGCCAGCAGCCAACGGGACAGGGGGCAATTTAACTATGGCTACACCTTC.